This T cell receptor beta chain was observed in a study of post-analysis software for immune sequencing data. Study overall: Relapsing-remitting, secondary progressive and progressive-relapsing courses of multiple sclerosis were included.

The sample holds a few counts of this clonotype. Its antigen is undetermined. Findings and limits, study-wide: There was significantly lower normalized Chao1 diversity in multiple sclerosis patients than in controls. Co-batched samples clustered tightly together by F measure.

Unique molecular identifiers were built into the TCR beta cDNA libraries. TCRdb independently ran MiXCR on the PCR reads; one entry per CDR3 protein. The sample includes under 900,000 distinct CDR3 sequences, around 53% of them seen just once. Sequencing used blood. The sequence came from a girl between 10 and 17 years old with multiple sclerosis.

CDR3 residues: CSVRTGVHEQYF. The CDR3 coding sequence is TGCAGCGTCAGGACAGGGGTCCACGAGCAGTACTTC. V gene TRBV29-1 combines with J gene TRBJ2-7; 9 positions agree with TRBD1. The CDR3 loop spans 12 amino acids. Germline V gene sequence: CDR1 SQVTM, CDR2 ANQGSEA. The V segment lost 6 bases and the J segment 5 bases; nucleotides outside the gene matches: 5.